This TCR beta chain was obtained from a study of beta chain features in type 1 diabetes. Study-wide points: Shortening of TCRB CDR3s, moderate but significant, appeared in all four CD4+ subsets of Type 1 diabetes patients.

The CDR3 totals 15 residues. Germline V CDR1 and CDR2: SEHNR, FQNEAQ (reference sequence). Unmatched junction bases numbered 10, after V lost 6 bases and J lost 9 bases. The sequenced template was cDNA made from the entire isolated RNA. Assay used: immunoSEQ multiplex PCR; TCRdb lists only in-frame clones, some missing. This table has a few hundred thousand clones, roughly 24% appearing once. This clone occurred a few times. Its matching antigen is unknown. The TCR sequence derives from a woman in her twenties or thirties with type 1 diabetes. The sample comprised naive CD4+ T cells from blood. J is TRBJ2-1 and V is TRBV7-9, with 11 bases matching TRBD2. Here the CDR3 DNA reads TGTGCCAGCAGTATAGCGGGAGGGCTCCTCGGTGAGCAGTTCTTC. Translating gives CASSIAGGLLGEQFF.